The next 10 T cell receptor beta chains were all read from a single sample in a study of T cell repertoires in cytomegalovirus infection. MiXCR, applied by TCRdb to the reads, yields one record per CDR3 protein. This table holds 97,000 or so distinct CDR3 sequences, 15% to 20% found once. The sequencing input was PBMCs. The receptors originated from a human donor in good health (CMV status not recorded). Some clones in this sample may be carry-over from other donors' samples.

This clonotype has a count of ten or more. This sequence joins TRBV7-3 and TRBJ2-7; D gene ambiguous. Germline V gene data show CDR1 as SGHTA and CDR2 as FQGTGA. Deletions cut 5 bases from V and 6 bases from J, with 17 bases between. The CDR3 length is 14 residues. CDR3 region: CASSPQPYGAEQYF. The DNA of the CDR3 is TGTGCCAGCAGCCCACAACCCTACGGTGCCGAGCAGTACTTC.

The rearrangement uses TRBV20-1 and TRBJ2-2, with D tentatively TRBD2 (5 bases). Trimming took 3 bases from V and 6 from J, leaving 14 bases between them. Germline-derived CDR1 and CDR2 are DFQATT and SNEGSKA (reference sequence). The CDR3 covers 14 residues. In DNA, the CDR3 is TGCAGTGCTAGTCACGGGGATGAGGCCGGGGAGCTGTTTTTT. Translating gives CSASHGDEAGELFF.

The chain is built from TRBV2 and TRBJ1-3; D ambiguous. This CDR3 contains 14 residues. The V and J ends lost 1 base and 1 base respectively, with 5 bases between them. Per germline, CDR1 SNHLY and CDR2 FYNNEI. The DNA of the CDR3 is TGTGCCAGCAGTGAAGGGGATTCTGGAAACACCATATATTTT. Translated: CASSEGDSGNTIYF.

The chain is built from TRBV19 and TRBJ1-4; D unclear. Deletions cut 5 bases from V and 0 bases from J, with 4 bases between. The CDR3 is made up of 13 amino acids. Germline CDR1 is LNHDA and CDR2 is SQIVND (reference sequence). CDR3 coding DNA: TGTGCCAGTAGTTTTACAACTAATGAAAAACTGTTTTTT. Translating gives CASSFTTNEKLFF.

This chain connects TRBV2 to TRBJ1-6, with TRBD1 matching 7 bases. Germline CDR1 is SNHLY and CDR2 is FYNNEI. CDR3 length: 12 amino acids. V lost 7 bases to trimming and J lost 11 bases; unmatched junction nucleotides: 5. CDR3 residues: CASKGDRTPLHF. In DNA, the CDR3 is TGTGCCAGCAAAGGGGACAGAACACCCCTCCACTTT.

Comments on this clonotype: Given a much more abundant clone one base away, this may be a read error. This chain joins TRBV7-2 and TRBJ1-1; D call uncertain. This CDR3 contains 14 residues. Per the germline V gene, CDR1 is SGHTA and CDR2 is FQGNSA. The CDR3 DNA reads as TGTGTCAGCAGCTTAGATCCCAGGAACACTGAAGCTTTCTTT. This translates into CVSSLDPRNTEAFF. Together with reference TRBV7-2 and TRBJ1-1, the CDR3 gives the full variable domain: GAGVSQSPSNKVTEKGKDVELRCDPISGHTALYWYRQSLGQGLEFLIYFQGNSAPDKSGLPSDRFSAERTGGSVSTLTIQRTQQEDSAVYLCVSSLDPRNTEAFFGQGTRLTVV.

J is TRBJ2-7 and V is TRBV20-1; D is tentatively TRBD1 or TRBD2 (6 bases each). Germline V gene sequence: CDR1 DFQATT, CDR2 SNEGSKA (reference sequence). There are 14 residues in the CDR3. The germline V and J ends were trimmed by 3 bases and 5 bases, with 17 bases remaining between them. CDR3 amino acids: CSASLRRGADEQYF. CDR3 in DNA: TGCAGTGCTAGCCTCAGGAGGGGGGCCGACGAGCAGTACTTC.

This clonotype was seen repeatedly, ten times or more. V usage is TRBV7-9 and J usage is TRBJ2-7; D is unresolved. CDR1 SEHNR and CDR2 FQNEAQ come from the germline V gene (reference sequence). This CDR3 is built from 13 residues. Trimming pared 2 bases from V and 3 bases from J, leaving 8 bases between. CDR3 amino acids: CASSLTEYYEQYF. In DNA, the CDR3 is TGTGCCAGCAGCTTAACAGAGTACTACGAGCAGTACTTC. The entire variable domain, with the rest obtained from reference TRBV7-9 and TRBJ2-7, is as follows: DTGVSQNPRHKITKRGQNVTFRCDPISEHNRLYWYRQTLGQGPEFLTYFQNEAQLEKSRLLSDRFSAERPKGSFSTLEIQRTEQGDSAMYLCASSLTEYYEQYFGPGTRLTVT.

This chain uses TRBV7-4 with TRBJ2-1; 15 positions agree with TRBD2. This CDR3 is built from 18 residues. The V segment lost 6 bases and the J segment 0 bases; nucleotides outside the gene matches: 6. Germline lookup yields CDR1 SGHVT and CDR2 SQSDAQ. The CDR3 DNA reads as TGTGCCAGCAGACCTCCGGGACTAGCGGGGGGCTCCTACAATGAGCAGTTCTTC. Its protein is CASRPPGLAGGSYNEQFF.

The chain links TRBV20-1 to TRBJ1-6, with a tentative D call TRBD1 (5 bases). Trimming took off 2 bases at V and 7 bases at J, with 9 bases between the two ends. CDR1 DFQATT and CDR2 SNEGSKA come from the germline V gene (reference sequence). This CDR3 comprises 13 residues. The DNA of the CDR3 is TGCAGTGCTAGAACGGGGCAGAATTCACCCCTCCACTTT. It is translated as CSARTGQNSPLHF.